These T cell receptor beta chains were read from a single sample in a study of radiation and T cells in renal cell carcinoma. The assay was immunoSEQ multiplex PCR, and TCRdb's table has in-frame clones only and misses some. Of 140,000 to 150,000 clones in the sample, 86% were seen once. Source: blood, taken from a patient whose treatment included radiotherapy and nephrectomy. These receptor sequences come from a woman between 50 and 59 years old with renal cell carcinoma. CDR3s include the opening cysteine and the closing phenylalanine or tryptophan. The order of the fields is V gene, D gene, J gene, clone size, CDR3 length, CDR3 DNA, CDR3 protein. A D gene is named only where the DNA matches it firmly. Not every row has a clone size; where given, it reads once, few, many or a size class.

>TRBV28|-|TRBJ2-1|once|15
TGTGCCAGCAGTTTATCAGGGAGCTCCTACAATGAGCAGTTCTTC
CASSLSGSSYNEQFF
>TRBV6-6|-|TRBJ2-1|-|16
TGTGCCAGCAGTATCCAGGGCGGGGAGTCCTACAATGAGCAGTTCTTC
CASSIQGGESYNEQFF
>TRBV9|TRBD1|TRBJ1-1|-|17
TGTGCCAGCAGCCCATCACGGGGCACAGGGGAAATCTCTGAAGCTTTCTTT
CASSPSRGTGEISEAFF
>TRBV18|-|TRBJ1-2|-|18
TGTGCCAGCTCACCATCGAAGCAGGGGAGCATTCTTGGTAATGGCTACACCTTC
CASSPSKQGSILGNGYTF
>TRBV21-1|-|TRBJ1-2|-|18
TGTGCCAGCAGCATTTTTCCACCTCCGGGACTCCTCTCCTATGGCTACACCTTC
CASSIFPPPGLLSYGYTF
>TRBV18|-|TRBJ2-7|-|13
TGTGCCAGCTCAAGGTCGGCCCTGGACGAGCAGTACTTC
CASSRSALDEQYF
>TRBV10-3|TRBD1|TRBJ1-1|-|18
TGTGCCATCAGTAACTTACCGGGACAGGGAGGATTGTACACTGAAGCTTTCTTT
CAISNLPGQGGLYTEAFF
>TRBV28|-|TRBJ2-3|once|14
TGTGCCAGCAGCACCCAGAGGGACACAGATACGCAGTATTTT
CASSTQRDTDTQYF
>TRBV7-2|TRBD2|TRBJ2-5|once|16
TGTGCCAGCAGCAATACCGGGGCCGGGGGGCAAGAGACCCAGTACTTC
CASSNTGAGGQETQYF
>TRBV19|-|TRBJ1-2|once|13
TGTGCCAGTAGGCCAACAGCCTCCGGTGGCTACACCTTC
CASRPTASGGYTF
>TRBV7-8|-|TRBJ1-6|-|11
TGTGCCAGCAGCCCTTCCGTCACCCTCCACTTT
CASSPSVTLHF
>TRBV5-1|-|TRBJ1-1|-|14
TGCGCCAGCACCCAATCCACGGGGGACACTGAAGCTTTCTTT
CASTQSTGDTEAFF
>TRBV4-3|-|TRBJ2-2|-|14
TGCGCCAGCAGCCAAGGGTGGAACACCGGGGAGCTGTTTTTT
CASSQGWNTGELFF
>TRBV4-2|-|TRBJ2-6|-|16
TGTGCCAGCAGCCAAGAGGGAGTAACTGGGGCCAACGTCCTGACTTTC
CASSQEGVTGANVLTF
>TRBV6-1|TRBD2|TRBJ2-1|-|15
TGTGCCAGCAGCCCCCAGAGCGGGAGCTACAATGAGCAGTTCTTC
CASSPQSGSYNEQFF
>TRBV5-1|-|TRBJ2-2|few|15
TGCGCCAGCAGCTTGGGGGTCACGAACACCGGGGAGCTGTTTTTT
CASSLGVTNTGELFF
>TRBV5-6|-|TRBJ1-1|few|14
TGTGCCAGCCGCCCCCAGGGTTGGAACACTGAAGCTTTCTTT
CASRPQGWNTEAFF
>TRBV5-4|TRBD2|TRBJ2-3|-|14
TGTGCCAGCAGCGGGGGGGGAGTCACAGATACGCAGTATTTT
CASSGGGVTDTQYF
>TRBV29-1|TRBD1|TRBJ2-4|-|15
TGCAGCGTCTCCCCTACCAGGACAGGCGTGGACATTCAGTACTTC
CSVSPTRTGVDIQYF
>TRBV5-1|-|TRBJ1-1|-|13
TGCGCCAGCAGCGACAACGAGAACACTGAAGCTTTCTTT
CASSDNENTEAFF
>TRBV7-9|TRBD1|TRBJ1-2|-|14
TGTGCCAGCAGCCTGAGACAGGGATCGAGAGGCTACACCTTC
CASSLRQGSRGYTF
>TRBV28|-|TRBJ1-5|few|18
TGTGCCAGCAATAAGGATAGTTTACGAGGTGTATACAATCAGCCCCAGCATTTT
CASNKDSLRGVYNQPQHF
>TRBV4-1|TRBD1|TRBJ2-1|-|16
TGCGCCAGCAGCCAAGCGGGACAGGGGGGCCACAATGAGCAGTTCTTC
CASSQAGQGGHNEQFF
>TRBV27|-|TRBJ2-1|-|13
TGTGCCAGCAGTCCCCCGGGTTGGAATGAGCAGTTCTTC
CASSPPGWNEQFF
>TRBV5-1|-|TRBJ1-4|-|16
TGCGCCAGCAGCTCGAATCTTCGGGACGGTGATGAAAAACTGTTTTTT
CASSSNLRDGDEKLFF
>TRBV6-6|-|TRBJ1-1|few|12
TGTGCCAGCAGTAAAGAACACACTGAAGCTTTCTTT
CASSKEHTEAFF
>TRBV4-2|TRBD1|TRBJ2-7|-|15
TGTGCCAGCAGCCAAAGTCGGGACAGGTCCTACGAGCAGTACTTC
CASSQSRDRSYEQYF
>TRBV7-6|-|TRBJ2-1|-|13
TGTGCCAGCAGCTTAGGGCCGAGAAGGGAGCAGTTCTTC
CASSLGPRREQFF
>TRBV6-4|-|TRBJ2-1|-|13
TGTGCCAGCAGTGACTCCTCCCAGAATGAGCAGTTCTTC
CASSDSSQNEQFF
>TRBV10-3|-|TRBJ2-1|-|14
TGTGCCATCAGTGAGTCGACAGTCTGGGATGAGCAGTTCTTC
CAISESTVWDEQFF
>TRBV4-2|TRBD2|TRBJ2-2|-|16
TGTGCCAGCAGCCCAAGGGGCGGGAGGGCCTTGGGGGAGCTGTTTTTT
CASSPRGGRALGELFF
>TRBV11-2|-|TRBJ1-2|-|13
TGTGCCAGCAGCCCCGGAAGGGTGGGTGGCTACACCTTC
CASSPGRVGGYTF
>TRBV6-6|TRBD1|TRBJ1-1|-|15
TGTGCCAGTAGATACCCAGGGGGTAAGAGCACTGAAGCTTTCTTT
CASRYPGGKSTEAFF
>TRBV28|-|TRBJ1-1|few|14
TGTGCCAGCAGTTCCCTGCGGGACCGCCCAAGGGCTTTCTTT
CASSSLRDRPRAFF
>TRBV5-1|TRBD2|TRBJ2-1|once|16
TGCGCCAGCAGCTTGGAGCACGGGGGGTCCTACAATGAGCAGTTCTTC
CASSLEHGGSYNEQFF
>TRBV7-8|-|TRBJ1-1|-|13
TGTGCCAGCAGCCCGGACAGAGACACTGAAGCTTTCTTT
CASSPDRDTEAFF
>TRBV19|-|TRBJ2-3|-|16
TGTGCCAGTAGTACCACATGGGGTAGCGGCACAGATACGCAGTATTTT
CASSTTWGSGTDTQYF
>TRBV7-2|TRBD1|TRBJ1-3|few|16
TGTGCCAGCAGCCGACAGGGAATGAACTCTGGAAACACCATATATTTT
CASSRQGMNSGNTIYF
>TRBV7-2|TRBD2|TRBJ2-2|few|16
TGTGCCAGCAGCTCGGAGCGGGGGGGCTATTCCGGGGAGCTGTTTTTT
CASSSERGGYSGELFF
>TRBV10-2|TRBD2|TRBJ2-1|-|19
TGCGCCAGCAGTGGGGGACTAGCTGACCCCTTAAGCTCCTACAATGAGCAGTTCTTC
CASSGGLADPLSSYNEQFF
>TRBV4-3|TRBD2|TRBJ2-2|once|18
TGCGCCAGCAGCCAAGGGACTAGCGGTTATACGAACACCGGGGAGCTGTTTTTT
CASSQGTSGYTNTGELFF
>TRBV10-1|-|TRBJ1-3|-|15
TGCGCCAGCAGTGATGAGGGAGCCTCTGGAAACACCATATATTTT
CASSDEGASGNTIYF
>TRBV19|-|TRBJ1-1|few|12
TGTGCCAGTAGTAACCGGGACAATGAAGCTTTCTTT
CASSNRDNEAFF
>TRBV6-6|TRBD2|TRBJ2-7|-|14
TGTGCCAGCAGTCTAACTAGCGGGACCTACGAGCAGTACTTC
CASSLTSGTYEQYF
>TRBV9|-|TRBJ2-3|-|15
TGTGCCAGCAGCGAGGGAGCGGCGAGCACAGATACGCAGTATTTT
CASSEGAASTDTQYF
>TRBV5-4|-|TRBJ2-2|-|16
TGTGCCAGCAGCCTAAGACGACGGGCGAACACCGGGGAGCTGTTTTTT
CASSLRRRANTGELFF
>TRBV27|TRBD1|TRBJ1-6|-|14
TGTGCCAGCAGATACAGGGGAGGAAGCTCACCCCTCCACTTT
CASRYRGGSSPLHF
>TRBV7-9|-|TRBJ2-1|-|17
TGTGCCAGCAGCTCCAGGGGAAACGGGAGTTCCTACAATGAGCAGTTCTTC
CASSSRGNGSSYNEQFF
>TRBV18|-|TRBJ1-1|-|14
TGTGCCAGCTCACGTCGGGGGCAGGACACTGAAGCTTTCTTT
CASSRRGQDTEAFF
>TRBV6-6|-|TRBJ1-1|-|15
TGTGCCAGCAGTTCTGGGGGTGGAAGGAACACTGAAGCTTTCTTT
CASSSGGGRNTEAFF
>TRBV7-8|-|TRBJ1-4|once|16
TGTGCCAGCAGCATAATGGGACTAGGGGGTAATGAAAAACTGTTTTTT
CASSIMGLGGNEKLFF
>TRBV5-4|-|TRBJ2-7|-|16
TGTGCCAGCAGCTTATTCCTCCGGCAGGGCCGAAACGAGCAGTACTTC
CASSLFLRQGRNEQYF
>TRBV11-2|TRBD2|TRBJ2-1|-|15
TGTGCCAGCAGCCCCCTGAGCGGGGGGGCTGATGAGCAGTTCTTC
CASSPLSGGADEQFF